This T cell receptor (beta chain) was captured by sequencing in a study of T cell responses to AZD1222 COVID-19 vaccine. This clone appeared a single time. Its antigen remains unidentified. The data were produced by immunoSEQ multiplex PCR, yet TCRdb's version contains in-frame clones alone and is incomplete. The sample includes 150,000 to 200,000 clones, approximately 93% of them seen just once. This CDR3 region has 11 residues. Trimming left V 2 bases short and J 10 bases short, with 6 bases between. Germline V CDR1 and CDR2: LGHDT, YNNKEL (reference sequence). The study's findings and limits: Only 5 or 6 people who got AZD1222 tested seropositive at baseline. Two AZD1222 doses significantly raised spike-specific TCR breadth and depth over controls.

The material was peripheral blood, obtained on day 0 of AZD1222 vaccination. The J gene is TRBJ2-1, the V gene TRBV3-1 (or the pseudogene TRBV3-2); D is uncertain. This clonotype was obtained from an adult in good health. The CDR3 bases are TGTGCCAGCAGCCAAATAGCCGAGCAGTTCTTC. This translates into CASSQIAEQFF.